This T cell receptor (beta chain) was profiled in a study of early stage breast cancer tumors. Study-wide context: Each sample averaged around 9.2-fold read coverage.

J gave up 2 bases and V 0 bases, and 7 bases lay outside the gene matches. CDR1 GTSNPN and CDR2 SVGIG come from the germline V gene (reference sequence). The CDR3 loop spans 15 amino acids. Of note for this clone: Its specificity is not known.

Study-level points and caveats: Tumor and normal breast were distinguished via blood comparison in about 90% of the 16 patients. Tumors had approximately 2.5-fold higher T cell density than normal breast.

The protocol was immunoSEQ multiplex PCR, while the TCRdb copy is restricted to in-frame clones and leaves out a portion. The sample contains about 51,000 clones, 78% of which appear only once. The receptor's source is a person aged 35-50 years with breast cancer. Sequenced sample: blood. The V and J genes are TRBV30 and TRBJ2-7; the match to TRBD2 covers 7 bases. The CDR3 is CAWSVPGLVPYEQYF. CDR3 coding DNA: TGTGCCTGGAGTGTACCCGGACTAGTACCCTACGAGCAGTACTTC. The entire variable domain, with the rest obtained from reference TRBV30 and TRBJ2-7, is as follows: SQTIHQWPATLVQPVGSPLSLECTVEGTSNPNLYWYRQAAGRGLQLLFYSVGIGQISSEVPQNLSASRPQDRQFILSSKKLLLSDSGFYLCAWSVPGLVPYEQYFGPGTRLTVT.